These 11 T cell receptor beta chains originate from one sample sequenced in a study of response to subunit inactivated influenza vaccine. MiXCR was run by TCRdb on the RT-PCR reads, yielding one entry per CDR3 protein. The sample lists about 650,000 distinct CDR3 sequences; roughly 15% were seen once. Here the sequenced sample was PBMCs from blood, taken approximately 15 days before vaccination. These receptors were taken from a man in his fifties or sixties who received an inactivated influenza vaccine.

This chain uses TRBV3-1 with TRBJ2-1; 10 bases fit TRBD2. In germline, CDR1 is LGHDT, CDR2 YNNKEL (reference sequence). This CDR3 region has 16 residues. The V segment lost 0 bases and the J segment 4 bases; nucleotides outside the gene matches: 3. The CDR3, as DNA: TGTGCCAGCAGCCAAGAACTACTAGCGGGGTACAATGAGCAGTTCTTC. Amino acids: CASSQELLAGYNEQFF.

V usage is TRBV2 and J usage is TRBJ2-1; D is undetermined. The germline gives CDR1 SNHLY, CDR2 FYNNEI. The CDR3 contains 13 residues. V lost 5 bases to trimming and J lost 5 bases, with 10 bases between them. The CDR3 reads CASSLVVHNEQFF. DNA for the CDR3: TGTGCCAGCAGTTTGGTAGTACACAATGAGCAGTTCTTC. Looking up the rest from reference TRBV2 and TRBJ2-1 gives the full variable domain: EPEVTQTPSHQVTQMGQEVILRCVPISNHLYFYWYRQILGQKVEFLVSFYNNEISEKSEIFDDQFSVERPDGSNFTLKIRSTKLEDSAMYFCASSLVVHNEQFFGPGTRLTVL.

This clonotype was recorded a few times. This chain uses TRBV20-1 with TRBJ2-7, with 11 nucleotides matching TRBD2. Per germline, CDR1 DFQATT and CDR2 SNEGSKA (reference sequence). The ends lost 6 bases at V and 2 bases at J; junction bases unmatched: 3. The CDR3 has 13 residues. The CDR3 DNA reads as TGCAGTGCCTTAGCGGGAGGGCCCTACGAGCAGTACTTC. Its translation is CSALAGGPYEQYF.

This clonotype was seen a handful of times. The chain combines TRBV6-1 with TRBJ2-5, with D possibly being TRBD1 (6 bases). With 4 bases removed from V and 4 bases from J, the gap between germline ends came to 19 bases. This CDR3 spans 16 amino acids. Germline assignment: CDR1 MNHNS and CDR2 SASEGT. CDR3 region: CASSAPLTGMRETQYF. CDR3 nucleotides: TGTGCCAGCAGTGCTCCCTTAACAGGGATGCGAGAGACCCAGTACTTC.

There are a few counts of this clonotype. This chain uses TRBV20-1 with TRBJ1-1, with D hard to call. The ends were cut back, 0 bases at V and 2 bases at J, with 4 bases in the middle. The CDR3 spans 12 residues. Germline lookup yields CDR1 DFQATT and CDR2 SNEGSKA (reference sequence). The CDR3: CSAREPNTEAFF. Written as DNA, the CDR3 is TGCAGTGCTAGAGAACCCAACACTGAAGCTTTCTTT.

This clonotype was detected only a few times. The rearrangement links TRBV20-1 to TRBJ2-1; 9 nucleotides match TRBD2. Germline V gene data show CDR1 as DFQATT and CDR2 as SNEGSKA (reference sequence). V dropped 4 bases and J dropped 12; count of bases not matched to a gene: 16. CDR3 length equals 15 residues. The CDR3: CSATKAGGPNEWQFF. The CDR3 DNA follows: TGCAGTGCTACCAAAGCGGGAGGACCCAATGAGTGGCAGTTCTTC.

The CDR3 spells CSARDLQTQYF. DNA for the CDR3: TGCAGTGCTAGAGATTTGCAGACCCAGTACTTC. The chain links TRBV20-1 to TRBJ2-5; D call uncertain. Germline CDR1 and CDR2: DFQATT and SNEGSKA (reference sequence). V gave up 0 bases and J gave up 6 bases, with 5 bases separating them. The CDR3 has 11 residues.

This clonotype has a handful of counts. V usage is TRBV12-3 or TRBV12-4 and J usage is TRBJ2-2, with D hard to call. CDR3 length: 16 residues. Trimming cost V 0 bases and J 1 base, with 9 bases left between them. CDR3 nucleotides: TGTGCCAGCAGTTTAGCGCTGGCGAGGAACACCGGGGAGCTGTTTTTT. Its translation: CASSLALARNTGELFF.

This rearrangement joins TRBV30 to TRBJ2-1, with 8 bases lining up with TRBD1. The J segment lost 4 bases and the V segment lost 4 bases, leaving 12 bases of the junction unmatched. Germline V CDR1 and CDR2: GTSNPN, SVGIG (reference sequence). The CDR3 is 16 residues long. The CDR3 DNA reads as TGTGCCTGGACCCGCAGGGGGCGAACACCTTACAATGAGCAGTTCTTC. This codes for CAWTRRGRTPYNEQFF.

This clonotype has at least ten counts. V and J are TRBV6-4 and TRBJ1-1, with D possibly being TRBD1 (6 bases). V shed 4 bases and J shed 2 bases, with 8 bases lying between them. CDR3 length: 13 residues. Germline V gene sequence: CDR1 MRHNA, CDR2 SNTAGT. This CDR3 reads CASSVQGNTEAFF. The CDR3 coding sequence is TGTGCCAGCAGTGTACAGGGAAACACTGAAGCTTTCTTT.

The chain employs TRBV7-9 and TRBJ2-7; D might be TRBD1 (5 bases). Germline V gene lookup returns CDR1 SEHNR and CDR2 FQNEAQ (reference sequence). V was pared by 1 base and J by 5 bases, with 12 bases between. This CDR3 is 14 amino acids long. The CDR3 nucleotides read TGTGCCAGCAGCTTAGGGACACCGTCCCACGAGCAGTACTTC. This encodes CASSLGTPSHEQYF.